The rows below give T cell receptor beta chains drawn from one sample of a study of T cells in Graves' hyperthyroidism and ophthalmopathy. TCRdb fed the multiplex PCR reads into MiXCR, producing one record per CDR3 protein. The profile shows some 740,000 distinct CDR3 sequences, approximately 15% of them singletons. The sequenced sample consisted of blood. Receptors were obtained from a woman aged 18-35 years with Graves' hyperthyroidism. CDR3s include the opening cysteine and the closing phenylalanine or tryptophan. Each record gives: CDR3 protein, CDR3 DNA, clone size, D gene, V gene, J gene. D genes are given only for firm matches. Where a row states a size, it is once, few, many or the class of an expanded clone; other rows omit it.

cdr3_aa: CASNSLWAEGTDTQYF
cdr3_nt: TGTGCCAGCAATTCGCTGTGGGCTGAGGGCACAGATACGCAGTATTTT
clone_size: many
d_call: -
v_call: TRBV27
j_call: TRBJ2-3

cdr3_aa: CASSIGQGGTEAFF
cdr3_nt: TGTGCCAGTAGTATTGGGCAGGGAGGGACTGAAGCTTTCTTT
clone_size: few
d_call: -
v_call: TRBV19
j_call: TRBJ1-1

cdr3_aa: CSADGTSSTYEQYF
cdr3_nt: TGCAGTGCCGACGGGACTAGCTCTACCTACGAGCAGTACTTC
clone_size: -
d_call: TRBD2
v_call: TRBV20-1
j_call: TRBJ2-7

cdr3_aa: CASIGGRHTGELFF
cdr3_nt: TGTGCCAGCATTGGCGGGAGGCACACCGGGGAGCTGTTTTTT
clone_size: many
d_call: TRBD2
v_call: TRBV7-9
j_call: TRBJ2-2

cdr3_aa: CASSPGGLAGGGGEQFF
cdr3_nt: TGTGCCAGCAGCCCGGGGGGACTAGCGGGAGGGGGCGGTGAGCAGTTCTTC
clone_size: many
d_call: TRBD2
v_call: TRBV2
j_call: TRBJ2-1

cdr3_aa: CASSLHSGATYEQYF
cdr3_nt: TGTGCCAGCAGCCTACATAGCGGGGCGACCTACGAGCAGTACTTC
clone_size: many
d_call: TRBD2
v_call: TRBV7-9
j_call: TRBJ2-7

cdr3_aa: CASSGGGVVSKNIQYF
cdr3_nt: TGTGCCAGCAGCGGGGGGGGAGTGGTTTCCAAAAACATTCAGTACTTC
clone_size: many
d_call: TRBD2
v_call: TRBV28
j_call: TRBJ2-4

cdr3_aa: CAISNLAGVPDTQYF
cdr3_nt: TGTGCCATCAGCAATCTAGCGGGAGTCCCGGATACGCAGTATTTT
clone_size: many
d_call: TRBD2
v_call: TRBV10-3
j_call: TRBJ2-3

cdr3_aa: CASSLGGRGSQPQHF
cdr3_nt: TGTGCCAGCAGCTTAGGAGGCAGGGGAAGTCAGCCCCAGCATTTT
clone_size: few
d_call: -
v_call: TRBV7-2
j_call: TRBJ1-5

cdr3_aa: CSVEDSPGQGDYEQYF
cdr3_nt: TGCAGCGTTGAAGACTCCCCGGGACAGGGTGACTACGAGCAGTACTTC
clone_size: -
d_call: TRBD1
v_call: TRBV29-1
j_call: TRBJ2-7

cdr3_aa: CASSLGGQVPILAKNIQYF
cdr3_nt: TGTGCCAGCAGCCTAGGTGGACAGGTCCCTATATTAGCCAAAAACATTCAGTACTTC
clone_size: few
d_call: TRBD1
v_call: TRBV7-8
j_call: TRBJ2-4

cdr3_aa: CAISELGTSGRPNSYEQYF
cdr3_nt: TGTGCCATCAGTGAGTTAGGGACTAGCGGGAGACCCAACTCCTACGAGCAGTACTTC
clone_size: few
d_call: TRBD2
v_call: TRBV10-3
j_call: TRBJ2-7

cdr3_aa: CVSSFSPASGTDTQYF
cdr3_nt: TGTGTCAGCAGCTTTTCCCCGGCTAGCGGCACAGATACGCAGTATTTT
clone_size: few
d_call: -
v_call: TRBV13
j_call: TRBJ2-3

cdr3_aa: CASSQRGGSTEAFF
cdr3_nt: TGTGCCAGCAGCCAAAGGGGAGGGAGCACTGAAGCTTTCTTT
clone_size: many
d_call: -
v_call: TRBV7-9
j_call: TRBJ1-1

cdr3_aa: CASSYPGLTDTQYF
cdr3_nt: TGTGCCAGCAGTTACCCGGGACTCACAGATACGCAGTATTTT
clone_size: few
d_call: -
v_call: TRBV6-2/TRBV6-3
j_call: TRBJ2-3

cdr3_aa: CSARVPPLAGGPSSTDTQYF
cdr3_nt: TGCAGTGCTAGAGTGCCCCCACTAGCGGGAGGGCCATCTAGCACAGATACGCAGTATTTT
clone_size: many
d_call: TRBD2
v_call: TRBV20-1
j_call: TRBJ2-3

cdr3_aa: CASNLRRREGGELFF
cdr3_nt: TGTGCCAGCAACCTCCGGCGGCGGGAGGGCGGGGAGCTGTTTTTT
clone_size: -
d_call: TRBD2
v_call: TRBV12-3/TRBV12-4
j_call: TRBJ2-2

cdr3_aa: CASSLSPRGGNEQFF
cdr3_nt: TGTGCCAGCAGTTTAAGTCCCAGGGGAGGCAATGAGCAGTTCTTC
clone_size: many
d_call: -
v_call: TRBV28
j_call: TRBJ2-1

cdr3_aa: CASSIAGLTYNEQFF
cdr3_nt: TGTGCCAGTAGTATAGCCGGACTCACCTACAATGAGCAGTTCTTC
clone_size: few
d_call: -
v_call: TRBV19
j_call: TRBJ2-1

cdr3_aa: CASSLARDGPFPQHF
cdr3_nt: TGTGCCAGCAGCTTAGCCCGGGACGGACCTTTCCCCCAGCATTTT
clone_size: many
d_call: -
v_call: TRBV7-8
j_call: TRBJ1-5

cdr3_aa: CASSLNGASGNTIYF
cdr3_nt: TGCGCCAGCAGCTTGAATGGTGCCTCTGGAAACACCATATATTTT
clone_size: few
d_call: -
v_call: TRBV5-1
j_call: TRBJ1-3

cdr3_aa: CASSSFSGRYEQYF
cdr3_nt: TGTGCCAGCAGCTCGTTTAGCGGGAGGTACGAGCAGTACTTC
clone_size: many
d_call: TRBD2
v_call: TRBV7-2
j_call: TRBJ2-7

cdr3_aa: CASSDLTGRQPQHF
cdr3_nt: TGTGCCAGCAGTGATCTGACAGGGAGACAGCCCCAGCATTTT
clone_size: many
d_call: TRBD1
v_call: TRBV2
j_call: TRBJ1-5

cdr3_aa: CASSSDGMNTEAFF
cdr3_nt: TGTGCCAGCAGTTCCGACGGAATGAACACTGAAGCTTTCTTT
clone_size: many
d_call: -
v_call: TRBV13
j_call: TRBJ1-1

cdr3_aa: CASSHATGTSMNTGAFF
cdr3_nt: TGTGCCAGCAGCCATGCCACCGGGACTTCAATGAACACTGGAGCTTTCTTT
clone_size: -
d_call: -
v_call: TRBV4-2
j_call: TRBJ1-1

cdr3_aa: CASSYSSGRGYGYTF
cdr3_nt: TGTGCCAGCAGTTACTCCTCCGGGAGAGGCTATGGCTACACCTTC
clone_size: many
d_call: -
v_call: TRBV6-6
j_call: TRBJ1-2

cdr3_aa: CASSSSGRVNTGELFF
cdr3_nt: TGTGCCAGCAGTTCTAGCGGGAGGGTGAACACCGGGGAGCTGTTTTTT
clone_size: many
d_call: TRBD2
v_call: TRBV28
j_call: TRBJ2-2

cdr3_aa: CASRGLNGDEQFF
cdr3_nt: TGCGCCAGCAGGGGACTGAACGGCGATGAGCAGTTCTTC
clone_size: many
d_call: -
v_call: TRBV10-1
j_call: TRBJ2-1

cdr3_aa: CASSFIPEDTQYF
cdr3_nt: TGTGCCAGCAGCTTCATCCCCGAGGATACGCAGTATTTT
clone_size: many
d_call: -
v_call: TRBV7-3
j_call: TRBJ2-3

cdr3_aa: CARASPGLEQFF
cdr3_nt: TGTGCCCGGGCTAGCCCGGGTCTCGAGCAGTTCTTC
clone_size: few
d_call: -
v_call: TRBV2
j_call: TRBJ2-1

cdr3_aa: CASRIGDYEQYF
cdr3_nt: TGTGCCAGCAGAATCGGGGACTACGAGCAGTACTTC
clone_size: -
d_call: -
v_call: TRBV28
j_call: TRBJ2-7

cdr3_aa: CASSSQGIYGYTF
cdr3_nt: TGTGCCAGCAGTTCACAGGGTATCTATGGCTACACCTTC
clone_size: many
d_call: -
v_call: TRBV6-1
j_call: TRBJ1-2

cdr3_aa: CDPGHLRSNQPQHF
cdr3_nt: TGTGACCCGGGGCATTTGAGGAGCAATCAGCCCCAGCATTTT
clone_size: -
d_call: -
v_call: TRBV6-2/TRBV6-3
j_call: TRBJ1-5

cdr3_aa: CSVELGSHYNEQFF
cdr3_nt: TGCAGCGTTGAACTCGGGAGCCACTACAATGAGCAGTTCTTC
clone_size: few
d_call: -
v_call: TRBV29-1
j_call: TRBJ2-1

cdr3_aa: CASSVEYNSPLHF
cdr3_nt: TGTGCCAGCAGCGTAGAGTATAATTCACCCCTCCACTTT
clone_size: -
d_call: -
v_call: TRBV9
j_call: TRBJ1-6

cdr3_aa: CASRGGASGTYEQYF
cdr3_nt: TGTGCCAGCAGAGGGGGGGCTAGCGGTACCTACGAGCAGTACTTC
clone_size: few
d_call: -
v_call: TRBV6-2/TRBV6-3
j_call: TRBJ2-7

cdr3_aa: CASSFRQVSYEQYF
cdr3_nt: TGTGCCAGCAGCTTTCGACAGGTTTCCTACGAGCAGTACTTC
clone_size: -
d_call: -
v_call: TRBV7-2
j_call: TRBJ2-7

cdr3_aa: CASSLLLGRNNEQFF
cdr3_nt: TGTGCCAGCAGCTTACTATTGGGCAGGAACAATGAGCAGTTCTTC
clone_size: many
d_call: -
v_call: TRBV11-1
j_call: TRBJ2-1

cdr3_aa: CASSQAVAGTPGVPQHF
cdr3_nt: TGCGCCAGCAGCCAAGCTGTCGCTGGGACTCCCGGGGTACCCCAGCATTTT
clone_size: many
d_call: -
v_call: TRBV4-3
j_call: TRBJ1-5

cdr3_aa: CASSPAREAGVGYTF
cdr3_nt: TGTGCCAGCAGCCCCGCCCGGGAGGCCGGCGTTGGCTACACCTTC
clone_size: -
d_call: -
v_call: TRBV4-2
j_call: TRBJ1-2

cdr3_aa: CASSHGAVYGYTF
cdr3_nt: TGTGCCAGCAGCCACGGAGCCGTCTATGGCTACACCTTC
clone_size: many
d_call: -
v_call: TRBV14
j_call: TRBJ1-2

cdr3_aa: CASMTQTGFDEKLFF
cdr3_nt: TGTGCCAGCATGACACAGACGGGGTTCGATGAAAAACTGTTTTTT
clone_size: many
d_call: -
v_call: TRBV2
j_call: TRBJ1-4

cdr3_aa: CASSADRGGNQPQHF
cdr3_nt: TGTGCCAGTAGTGCCGACAGGGGGGGCAATCAGCCCCAGCATTTT
clone_size: -
d_call: TRBD1
v_call: TRBV19
j_call: TRBJ1-5